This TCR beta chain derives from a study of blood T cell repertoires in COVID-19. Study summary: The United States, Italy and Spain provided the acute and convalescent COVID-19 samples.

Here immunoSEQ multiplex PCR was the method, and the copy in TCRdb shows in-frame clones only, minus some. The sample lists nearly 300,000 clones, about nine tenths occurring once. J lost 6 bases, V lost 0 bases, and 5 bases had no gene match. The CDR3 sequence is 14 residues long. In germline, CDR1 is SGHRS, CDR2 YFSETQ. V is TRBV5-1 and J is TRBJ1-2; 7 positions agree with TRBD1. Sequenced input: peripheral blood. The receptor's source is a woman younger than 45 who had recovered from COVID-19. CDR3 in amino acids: CASSLGDRVNGYTF. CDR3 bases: TGCGCCAGCAGCTTGGGAGACAGGGTAAATGGCTACACCTTC.